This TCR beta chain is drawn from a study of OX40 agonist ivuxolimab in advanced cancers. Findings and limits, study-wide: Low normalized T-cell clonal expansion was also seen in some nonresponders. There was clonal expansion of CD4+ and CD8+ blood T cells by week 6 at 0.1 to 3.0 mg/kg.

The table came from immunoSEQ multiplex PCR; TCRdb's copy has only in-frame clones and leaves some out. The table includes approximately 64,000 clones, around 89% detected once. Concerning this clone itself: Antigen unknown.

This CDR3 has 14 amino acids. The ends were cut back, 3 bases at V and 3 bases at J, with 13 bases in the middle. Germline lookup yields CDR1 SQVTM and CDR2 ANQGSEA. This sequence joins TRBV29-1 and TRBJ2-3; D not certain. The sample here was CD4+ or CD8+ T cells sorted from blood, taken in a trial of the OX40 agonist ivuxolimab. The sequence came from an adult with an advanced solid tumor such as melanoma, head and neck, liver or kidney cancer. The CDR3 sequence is CSVEKLGGTDTQYF. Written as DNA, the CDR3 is TGCAGCGTTGAGAAATTGGGTGGGACAGATACGCAGTATTTT.